Given below is one T cell receptor (beta chain) in context. Antigen: not known. PCR involved 60 Vbeta and 13 Jbeta primers. TCRdb keeps only in-frame clones here, not all; method: immunoSEQ multiplex PCR. The repertoire holds 250,000 or so clones, approximately 87% seen once, with 1% to 1.5% in the top ten. V shed 3 bases and J shed 3 bases, with 11 bases lying between them. CDR1 and CDR2 from the germline V gene are SNHLY and FYNNEI. This CDR3 is built from 14 residues. This entry is derived from a study of cytomegalovirus exposure and HLA in healthy donors. General observations from the study: Some V segments, TRBV6-2 and TRBV6-3 among them, were indistinguishable and were therefore excluded. Through in vitro validation, a few CMV-associated chains were shown to be specific for CMV antigens. The classifier reportedly diagnosed cytomegalovirus status with high specificity and sensitivity.

These donors counted as nominally healthy when sampled, but unrecorded immune exposures were likely. The TCR sequence derives from a human donor in good health. Sequencing was done on a sample of PBMCs. The chain links TRBV2 to TRBJ1-2, with D possibly being TRBD1 (5 bases). CDR3 sequence reads: CASSDRGVHYGYTF. The CDR3, as DNA: TGTGCCAGCAGTGATCGGGGGGTTCACTATGGCTACACCTTC.